The sequence of this T cell receptor (beta chain) was determined in a study of shared T cell receptors in the human thymus. Profiling relied on immunoSEQ multiplex PCR, and the TCRdb table lists in-frame clones only, not all of them. The table has approximately 730,000 clones, approximately 83% seen once. Germline V CDR1 and CDR2: MNHEY, SVGAGI. The CDR3 consists of 13 residues. Trimming pared 3 bases from V and 4 bases from J, leaving 9 bases between. The sample also formed part of further work on human thymus T cells. According to that study: The sample donors, healthy Finnish infants, were having corrective surgery for congenital heart defects. Thymus tissue was removed during corrective cardiac surgery.

What was sequenced was thymocytes. The chain links TRBV6-5 to TRBJ1-2; D remains unclear. The source of this sequence is a girl less than two years old with a congenital heart defect. The CDR3 loop reads CASSYHTAYGYTF. CDR3 DNA: TGTGCCAGCAGTTATCACACAGCCTATGGCTACACCTTC.